A few counts support the clone carrying this T cell receptor beta chain. TCRdb's copy holds only in-frame clones and misses some; the assay was immunoSEQ multiplex PCR. The sample lists about 13,000 clones; roughly two thirds were seen once. This record comes from a study of T cells after somatic rescue of genetic block. The CDR3 loop spans 15 amino acids. Germline values: CDR1 MGHDK, CDR2 SYGVNS. Losses at the gene ends were 4 bases for V and 4 bases for J; bases not matched to a gene: 5. Material for sequencing was peripheral blood mononuclear cells (PBMCs). V usage is TRBV25-1 and J usage is TRBJ1-4, with 8 nucleotides matching TRBD1. The source is a boy aged 5-17 years. The CDR3 region has the DNA TGTGCCAGCAGTGCCGGGGACAGGCGTAATGAAAAACTGTTTTTT. Amino acid sequence: CASSAGDRRNEKLFF.